The text below deals with one TCR beta chain. Its matching antigen is unknown. A much larger clonotype is one base distant, so this may be a read error. This sample is part of a study of T-cell reconstitution after alpha-beta-depleted transplantation in children. Points from the study as a whole: Surviving thymic progenitors and recipient T cells were the source of high TCRbeta diversity at day 60 in some patients. Alpha-beta T cells present about two months after transplant were reported to originate from several hundred expanded graft clones. Diversity and T-cell counts at one year after transplant derived mostly from new T cells.

For TCRbeta, the library was prepared with unique molecular identifiers. In TCRdb, the PCR reads were re-called with MiXCR into one record per CDR3 protein. The sample has about 260,000 distinct CDR3 sequences, under 14% seen once. The germline gives CDR1 SEHNR, CDR2 FQNEAQ (reference sequence). The CDR3 has 13 residues. The chain recombines TRBV7-9 with TRBJ2-7; the D gene is possibly TRBD1 (5 bases). The clonotype originates from a male patient between 2 and 15 years old who had a stem cell transplant for chronic granulomatous disease, so the T cells may come from the graft donor. Sample: peripheral blood, taken 180 days after TCRalphabeta/CD19-depleted stem cell transplant. The CDR3, as DNA: TGTTCCAGCAGCCCTCCAGGGCACTGGGAGCAGTACTTC. Encoded protein: CSSSPPGHWEQYF.